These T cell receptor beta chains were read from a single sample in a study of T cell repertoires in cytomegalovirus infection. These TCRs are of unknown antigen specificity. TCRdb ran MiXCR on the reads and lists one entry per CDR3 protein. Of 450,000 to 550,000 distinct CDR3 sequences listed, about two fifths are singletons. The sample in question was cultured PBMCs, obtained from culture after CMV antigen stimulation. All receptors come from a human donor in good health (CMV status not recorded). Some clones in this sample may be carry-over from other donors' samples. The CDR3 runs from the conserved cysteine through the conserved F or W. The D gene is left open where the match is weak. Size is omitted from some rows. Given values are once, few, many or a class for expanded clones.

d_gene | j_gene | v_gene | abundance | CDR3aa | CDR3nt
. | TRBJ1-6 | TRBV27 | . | CASRGGGYSPLHF | TGTGCCAGCAGGGGCGGGGGGTATTCACCCCTCCACTTT
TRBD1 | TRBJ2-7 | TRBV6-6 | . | CASSGLGTGSYEQYF | TGTGCCAGCAGTGGACTGGGGACAGGGTCCTACGAGCAGTACTTC
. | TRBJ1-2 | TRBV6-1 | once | CASSEAGQGYGYTF | TGTGCCAGCAGTGAAGCGGGGCAGGGCTATGGCTACACCTTC
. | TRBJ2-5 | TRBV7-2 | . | CASSVNRASSGETQYF | TGTGCCAGCAGCGTGAACCGGGCCTCATCGGGAGAGACCCAGTACTTC
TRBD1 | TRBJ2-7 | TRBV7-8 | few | CASSFLGQWGEQYF | TGTGCCAGCAGCTTCTTGGGACAGTGGGGAGAGCAGTACTTC
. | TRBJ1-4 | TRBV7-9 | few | CASSYTGNEKLFF | TGTGCCAGCAGCTATACGGGGAACGAAAAACTGTTTTTT
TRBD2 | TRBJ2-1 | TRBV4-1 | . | CASSIRLAGGTYNEQFF | TGTGCCAGCAGCATTCGACTAGCGGGGGGAACCTACAATGAGCAGTTCTTC
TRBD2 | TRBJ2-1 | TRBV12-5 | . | CASGFGGGAYNEQFF | TGTGCTAGTGGTTTTGGCGGGGGGGCCTACAATGAGCAGTTCTTC
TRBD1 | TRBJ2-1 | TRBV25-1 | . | CASTGGQGIYNEQFF | TGTGCCAGCACAGGGGGACAGGGGATCTACAATGAGCAGTTCTTC
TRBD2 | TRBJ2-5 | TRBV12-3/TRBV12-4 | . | CASCISGRRGETQYF | TGTGCCAGCTGTATTAGCGGGAGGAGGGGGGAGACCCAGTACTTC
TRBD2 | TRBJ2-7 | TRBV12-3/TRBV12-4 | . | CASSFSRTSGAPYEQYF | TGTGCCAGCAGTTTTTCTCGGACTAGCGGGGCCCCCTACGAGCAGTACTTC
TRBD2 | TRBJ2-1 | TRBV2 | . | CASRTFFGGSSHSFYNEQFF | TGTGCCAGCAGAACATTTTTCGGCGGGAGTAGTCACTCCTTCTACAATGAGCAGTTCTTC
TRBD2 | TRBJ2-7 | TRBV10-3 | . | CAIGGTGLAGPSYEQYF | TGTGCCATCGGCGGTACGGGACTAGCGGGTCCCTCCTACGAGCAGTACTTC
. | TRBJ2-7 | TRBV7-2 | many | CASSLVAGALLEQYF | TGTGCCAGCAGCTTAGTTGCGGGGGCCCTCTTAGAGCAGTACTTC
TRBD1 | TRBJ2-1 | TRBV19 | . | CASSYWGQPHNEQFF | TGTGCCAGTAGTTATTGGGGACAGCCCCACAATGAGCAGTTCTTC
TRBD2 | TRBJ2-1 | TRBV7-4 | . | CASSSLAGGRLADEQFF | TGTGCCAGCAGCTCACTAGCGGGGGGGCGTCTCGCCGATGAGCAGTTCTTC
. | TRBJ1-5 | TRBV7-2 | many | CASSLSGGQPQHF | TGTGCCAGCAGCTTATCCGGGGGTCAGCCCCAGCATTTT
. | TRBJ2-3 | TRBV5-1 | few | CASRIWGTADTQYF | TGCGCCAGCCGTATTTGGGGGACCGCAGATACGCAGTATTTT
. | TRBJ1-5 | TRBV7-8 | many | CASSLMGRGQPQHF | TGTGCCAGCAGCTTAATGGGCCGAGGACAGCCCCAGCATTTT
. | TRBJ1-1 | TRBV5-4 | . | CASSREPNTEAFF | TGTGCCAGCAGCCGAGAGCCGAACACTGAAGCTTTCTTT
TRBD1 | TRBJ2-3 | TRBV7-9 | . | CATSATGQDTQYF | TGTGCCACCTCCGCGACAGGGCAAGATACGCAGTATTTT
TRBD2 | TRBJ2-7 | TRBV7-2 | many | CASSLGGTVYEQYF | TGTGCCAGCAGCTTGGGGGGGACGGTCTACGAGCAGTACTTC
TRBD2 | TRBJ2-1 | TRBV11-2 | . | CASSVTSGGFEQFF | TGTGCCAGCAGCGTTACTAGCGGGGGATTTGAGCAGTTCTTC
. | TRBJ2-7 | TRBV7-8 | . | CASSLVTGPSEQYF | TGTGCCAGCAGCTTAGTCACAGGTCCCTCCGAGCAGTACTTC
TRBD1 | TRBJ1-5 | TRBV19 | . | CASSIPGTGHQPQHF | TGTGCCAGTAGTATCCCTGGGACAGGGCATCAGCCCCAGCATTTT
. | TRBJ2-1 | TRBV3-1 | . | CASSQDRPYNEQFF | TGTGCCAGCAGCCAAGATCGCCCTTACAATGAGCAGTTCTTC
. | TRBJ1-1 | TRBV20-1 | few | CSSKSVITGPGTEAFF | TGCAGTTCTAAGTCAGTGATTACAGGGCCCGGCACTGAAGCTTTCTTT
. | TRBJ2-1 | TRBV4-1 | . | CASSQAGNNEQFF | TGCGCCAGCAGCCAGGCCGGAAACAATGAGCAGTTCTTC
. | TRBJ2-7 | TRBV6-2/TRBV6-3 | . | CASSRRVTLEQYF | TGTGCCAGCAGCCGCCGTGTTACTTTAGAGCAGTACTTC
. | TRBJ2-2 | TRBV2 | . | CASRKEGTGELFF | TGTGCCAGTCGAAAAGAGGGCACCGGGGAGCTGTTTTTT
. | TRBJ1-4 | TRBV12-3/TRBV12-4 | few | CASSLSVYGGREKLFF | TGTGCCAGCAGTTTATCGGTATATGGCGGCAGGGAAAAACTGTTTTTT
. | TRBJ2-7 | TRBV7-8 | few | CASSPIGRTSYEQYF | TGTGCCAGCAGCCCGATAGGGCGTACGTCCTACGAGCAGTACTTC
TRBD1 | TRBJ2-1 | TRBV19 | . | CASSDRGIAYNEQFF | TGTGCCAGTAGTGACAGGGGAATTGCCTACAATGAGCAGTTCTTC
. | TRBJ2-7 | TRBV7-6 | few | CASSRTTYEQYF | TGTGCCAGCAGCCGAACCACCTACGAGCAGTACTTC
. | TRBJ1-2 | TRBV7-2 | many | CASSLAGLAYGYTF | TGTGCCAGCAGCTTAGCTGGGCTGGCCTATGGCTACACCTTC
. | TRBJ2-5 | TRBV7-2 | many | CASSFRLLQYQETQYF | TGTGCCAGCAGCTTTCGTCTTCTCCAGTACCAAGAGACCCAGTACTTC
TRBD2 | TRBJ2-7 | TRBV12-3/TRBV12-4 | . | CASSPPGLAGRLYF | TGTGCCAGCAGTCCCCCGGGACTAGCGGGCCGCTTGTACTTC
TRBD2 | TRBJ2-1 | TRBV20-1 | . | CSASSLAGRKSSYNEQFF | TGCAGTGCTAGTAGTCTAGCGGGACGAAAAAGCTCCTACAATGAGCAGTTCTTC
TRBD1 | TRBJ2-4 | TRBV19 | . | CASSHPGQISKNIQYF | TGTGCCAGTAGTCATCCGGGACAGATTTCCAAAAACATTCAGTACTTC
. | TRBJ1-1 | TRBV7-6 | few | CASSRRLDTEAFF | TGTGCCAGCAGCCGTAGGTTGGACACTGAAGCTTTCTTT
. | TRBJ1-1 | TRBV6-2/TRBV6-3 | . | CASSRTPYLEAFF | TGTGCCAGCAGCCGGACACCATATCTTGAAGCTTTCTTT
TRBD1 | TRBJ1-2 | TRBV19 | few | CASRRNLRTGGAYGYTF | TGTGCCAGTAGGAGAAATCTAAGGACAGGGGGCGCCTATGGCTACACCTTC
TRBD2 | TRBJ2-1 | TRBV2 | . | CARGLAGVNEQFF | TGTGCCAGAGGACTAGCGGGGGTCAATGAGCAGTTCTTC
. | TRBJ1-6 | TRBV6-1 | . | CASIPGPNSPLHF | TGTGCCAGCATTCCTGGGCCTAATTCACCCCTCCACTTT
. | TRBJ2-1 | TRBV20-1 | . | CSGLIYNEQFF | TGCAGTGGACTTATTTACAATGAGCAGTTCTTC
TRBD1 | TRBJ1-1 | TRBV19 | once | CASSLGDRGPNTEAFF | TGTGCCAGTAGCCTCGGGGACAGGGGACCGAACACTGAAGCTTTCTTT
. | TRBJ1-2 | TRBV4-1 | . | CASSRAANYGYTF | TGCGCCAGCAGTAGAGCTGCTAACTATGGCTACACCTTC
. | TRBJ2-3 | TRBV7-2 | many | CASSLPTDTQYF | TGTGCCAGCAGCCTGCCCACAGATACGCAGTATTTT
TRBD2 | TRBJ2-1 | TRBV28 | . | CASSLPRGIGGAYNEQFF | TGTGCCAGCAGTTTACCCCGTGGGATCGGGGGGGCTTACAATGAGCAGTTCTTC
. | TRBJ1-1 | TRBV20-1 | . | CSARASVSTEAFF | TGCAGTGCTAGAGCGTCCGTGAGCACTGAAGCTTTCTTT
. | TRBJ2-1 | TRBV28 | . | CASKIPGSSDEQFF | TGTGCCAGCAAAATCCCAGGGAGCAGCGATGAGCAGTTCTTC